This T cell receptor (beta chain) stems from a study of shared clonotypes between healthy human individuals. Study context: The study used three CD4 naive, three CD4 memory, two CD8 naive and one CD8 memory plate per donor.

Trimming removed 2 bases at V and 2 bases at J, with 7 bases between. The CDR3 runs to 15 residues. Germline V gene sequence: CDR1 MNHEY, CDR2 SVGAGI. Study observations and caveats: It was the few donors that limited the genetic and exposure-history diversity represented. Between a few donors, naive CD4 clonotypes were shared at a level of around 4.9%. How much donors shared clonotypes was expected to be affected by sequencing depth.

With respect to this clone: The antigen remains undetermined.

Measured with immunoSEQ multiplex PCR; TCRdb has only the in-frame clones, and not every one. The sample contains around 1 million clones, 76% of which appear only once. The sample comprised memory CD4+ T cells sorted from blood. Subset defined: CD45RA-negative fraction. The rearrangement links TRBV6-5 to TRBJ2-6; D is unresolved. The sequence came from a man younger than 30 in good health. The DNA for the CDR3 is TGTGCCAGCAGTTACGAGAGTGCTGGGGCCAACGTCCTGACTTTC. It encodes CASSYESAGANVLTF.